Below, 17 T cell receptor beta chains from the same sample are listed, as sequenced in a study of a mutant IDH1 vaccine in newly diagnosed glioma. Their target antigens are unknown. The assay was immunoSEQ multiplex PCR, and TCRdb's table has in-frame clones only and misses some. Of about 66,000 clones detected, around 84% appear once; the ten largest clones hold approximately 10%. The time point is: week 11, during vaccination. All doses held 300 ug of mutant IDH1 20-mer peptide, with topical imiquimod. The material sequenced was PBMCs, taken from a glioma patient whose treatment included an IDH1 peptide vaccine. Receptors originate from a woman aged 50 to 60 with glioma.

This clone was seen a single time. The V and J genes are TRBV4-1 and TRBJ2-3; D is perhaps TRBD1 (6 bases). The V and J ends lost 5 bases and 0 bases respectively, with 15 bases between them. CDR3 length: 16 amino acids. CDR1 MGHRA and CDR2 YSYEKL come from the germline V gene. DNA for the CDR3: TGCGCCAGCAGCGAACAAGGGGGACGGAGCACAGATACGCAGTATTTT. Amino acids: CASSEQGGRSTDTQYF.

V is TRBV28 and J is TRBJ2-7, with 7 bases fitting TRBD1. The CDR3 contains 15 residues. V lost 5 bases, J lost 4 bases, and 11 bases stayed unmatched. From germline, CDR1 is MDHEN and CDR2 SYDVKM. CDR3 amino acids: CASSPIDRVTYEQYF. As DNA, the CDR3 is TGTGCCAGCAGTCCCATTGACAGGGTAACGTACGAGCAGTACTTC.

This clone appeared a single time. V usage is TRBV5-1 and J usage is TRBJ1-2; 7 bases line up with TRBD1. The CDR3 sequence is 15 residues long. CDR1 and CDR2 from the germline V gene are SGHRS and YFSETQ. J gave up 4 bases and V 4 bases, and 10 bases lay outside the gene matches. CDR3 in DNA: TGCGCCAGCAGCCTTGAAACAGGGGAGATCTATGGCTACACCTTC. Protein sequence: CASSLETGEIYGYTF.

The V call is TRBV6-5, the J call TRBJ2-7; maybe TRBD1 (6 bases). V shed 4 bases and J shed 2 bases, with 15 bases lying between them. CDR3 length: 15 amino acids. The germline V gene has CDR1 MNHEY and CDR2 SVGAGI. CDR3 residues: CASSSPGVPAYEQYF. The CDR3 DNA sequence: TGTGCCAGCAGTTCCCCAGGGGTACCGGCCTACGAGCAGTACTTC.

This rearrangement joins TRBV9 to TRBJ2-2; D is ambiguous. V shed 0 bases and J shed 1 base, with 13 bases lying between them. CDR1 is SGDLS, CDR2 YYNGEE, per germline. CDR3 length equals 17 residues. For the CDR3, the DNA is TGTGCCAGCAGCGTAGTCTCCGATCCCGGGAACACCGGGGAGCTGTTTTTT. Protein: CASSVVSDPGNTGELFF. The variable domain in full, completed from reference TRBV9 and TRBJ2-2, reads DSGVTQTPKHLITATGQRVTLRCSPRSGDLSVYWYQQSLDQGLQFLIQYYNGEERAKGNILERFSAQQFPDLHSELNLSSLELGDSALYFCASSVVSDPGNTGELFFGEGSRLTVL.

The chain uses TRBV9 and TRBJ1-2; 8 bases agree with TRBD1. The CDR3 is made up of 14 amino acids. V dropped 4 bases and J dropped 4; count of bases not matched to a gene: 6. Looked up from germline, CDR1 is SGDLS and CDR2 is YYNGEE. In nucleotides, the CDR3 is TGTGCCAGCAGCTCGACAGGGGCCCTCTATGGCTACACCTTC. It translates to CASSSTGALYGYTF.

V usage is TRBV6-5 and J usage is TRBJ1-4, with D maybe TRBD1 (5 bases). Trimming took off 3 bases at V and 4 bases at J, with 12 bases between the two ends. This CDR3 has 15 amino acids. Germline loops: CDR1 MNHEY, CDR2 SVGAGI. Written as DNA, the CDR3 is TGTGCCAGCAGTTATACCGACAGCGTTAATGAAAAACTGTTTTTT. Protein product: CASSYTDSVNEKLFF.

V gene TRBV18 combines with J gene TRBJ1-1; D is undetermined. The germline CDR1 and CDR2 sequences are KGHSH and LQKENI. V was clipped by 3 bases and J by 0 bases, with 17 bases between them. This CDR3 spans 17 amino acids. CDR3 in DNA: TGTGCCAGCTCACCCTCCCTCTCGACGGGATTGAACACTGAAGCTTTCTTT. It is translated as CASSPSLSTGLNTEAFF.

The chain couples TRBV5-1 to TRBJ2-5; TRBD1 matches at 8 bases. Germline CDR1 SGHRS, CDR2 YFSETQ. J was trimmed by 4 bases and V by 8 bases; bases with no gene match: 7. CDR3 size: 13 residues. The CDR3 DNA is TGCGCCAGTTCGCAGGGGGCCTTAGAGACCCAGTACTTC. As protein: CASSQGALETQYF. The entire variable domain, with the rest obtained from reference TRBV5-1 and TRBJ2-5, is as follows: KAGVTQTPRYLIKTRGQQVTLSCSPISGHRSVSWYQQTPGQGLQFLFEYFSETQRNKGNFPGRFSGRQFSNSRSEMNVSTLELGDSALYLCASSQGALETQYFGPGTRLLVL.

The V gene is TRBV21-1, the J gene TRBJ2-7; the D segment call TRBD1 is taken from the table without a DNA check. TRBV21-1 is designated a pseudogene. The CDR3 is 16 amino acids. CDR3 amino acids: CASSSSVGTSSYEQYF. CDR3 sequence (DNA): TGTGCCAGCAGCTCCTCGGTCGGGACATCCTCCTACGAGCAGTACTTC.

This clone was counted once. The CDR3 reads CASRPWKSSSYNEQFF. CDR3 nucleotide sequence: TGTGCCAGTAGACCCTGGAAGTCGAGCTCCTACAATGAGCAGTTCTTC. The chain carries TRBV19 and TRBJ2-1; D remains unclear. Germline V lookup: CDR1 LNHDA, CDR2 SQIVND (reference sequence). Trimming left V 6 bases short and J 0 bases short, with 15 bases between. The CDR3 has 16 amino acids. Combining the CDR3 with reference TRBV19 and TRBJ2-1 gives the whole variable domain DGGITQSPKYLFRKEGQNVTLSCEQNLNHDAMYWYRQDPGQGLRLIYYSQIVNDFQKGDIAEGYSVSREKKESFPLTVTSAQKNPTAFYLCASRPWKSSSYNEQFFGPGTRLTVL.

The V and J genes are TRBV7-8 and TRBJ1-4; 7 bases map to TRBD1. J was trimmed by 8 bases and V by 2 bases; bases with no gene match: 5. The germline V gene encodes CDR1 SGHVS and CDR2 FQNEAQ. The CDR3 covers 14 residues. The CDR3 DNA follows: TGTGCCAGCAGCTTACGGGACAGCAGCGAAAAACTGTTTTTT. Its translation is CASSLRDSSEKLFF.

The CDR3 nucleotides read TGCGCCAGCAGCTCCGAGGACAGGGGCGCTGAAGCTTTCTTT. Amino acid sequence: CASSSEDRGAEAFF. This chain links TRBV5-1 with TRBJ1-1; TRBD1 matches 9 bases. The CDR3 is 14 amino acids. Germline lookup yields CDR1 SGHRS and CDR2 YFSETQ. V shed 3 bases and J 6 bases; nucleotides not matched to a gene: 6.

V usage is TRBV19 and J usage is TRBJ1-6; D is unresolved. V lost 3 bases and J lost 10, with 10 bases in between. This CDR3 region has 13 residues. In germline, CDR1 is LNHDA, CDR2 SQIVND (reference sequence). CDR3 in DNA: TGTGCCAGTAGTATGAAGGGAAAGTCACCCCTCCACTTT. Protein sequence: CASSMKGKSPLHF.

The chain is built from TRBV10-3 and TRBJ1-5, with TRBD1 matching 9 bases. The CDR3 has 12 residues. J lost 6 bases, V lost 9 bases, and 3 bases had no gene match. The germline CDR1 and CDR2 sequences are ENHRY and SYGVKD. The CDR3, as DNA: TGTGCCATTCAGGACAGGGGTCAGCCCCAGCATTTT. This gives the protein CAIQDRGQPQHF.

CDR3 nucleotides: TGCGCCAGCAGCAGAGGACCCCCAGGGGAGACCCAGTACTTC. It codes for CASSRGPPGETQYF. J is TRBJ2-5 and V is TRBV5-1, with D perhaps TRBD1 (5 bases). There are 14 residues in the CDR3. Between the trimmed V and J ends, which lost 4 bases and 5 bases, there was a span of 15 bases. Germline V gene lookup returns CDR1 SGHRS and CDR2 YFSETQ. Complete variable domain (other parts from reference TRBV5-1 and TRBJ2-5): KAGVTQTPRYLIKTRGQQVTLSCSPISGHRSVSWYQQTPGQGLQFLFEYFSETQRNKGNFPGRFSGRQFSNSRSEMNVSTLELGDSALYLCASSRGPPGETQYFGPGTRLLVL.

This sequence joins TRBV10-3 and TRBJ1-2, with 8 nucleotides matching TRBD1. V trimming: 10 bases; J trimming: 2 bases; junction bases outside the gene matches: 12. This CDR3 has 15 residues. Germline V gives CDR1 ENHRY, CDR2 SYGVKD. DNA for the CDR3: TGTGCCACCGGAGTAGACAGGGGATCGAACTATGGCTACACCTTC. This sequence encodes CATGVDRGSNYGYTF.